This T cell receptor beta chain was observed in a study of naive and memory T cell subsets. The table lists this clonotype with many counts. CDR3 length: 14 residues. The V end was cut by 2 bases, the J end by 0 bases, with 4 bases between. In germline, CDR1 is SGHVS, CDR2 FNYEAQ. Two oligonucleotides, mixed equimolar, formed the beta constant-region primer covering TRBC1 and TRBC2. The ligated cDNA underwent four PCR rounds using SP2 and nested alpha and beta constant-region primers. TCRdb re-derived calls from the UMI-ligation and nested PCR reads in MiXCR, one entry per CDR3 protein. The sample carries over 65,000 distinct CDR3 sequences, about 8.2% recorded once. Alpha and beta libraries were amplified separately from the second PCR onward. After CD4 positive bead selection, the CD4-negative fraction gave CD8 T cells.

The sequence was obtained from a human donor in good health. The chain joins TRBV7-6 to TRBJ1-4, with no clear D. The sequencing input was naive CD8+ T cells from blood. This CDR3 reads CASSLRTTNEKLFF. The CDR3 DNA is TGTGCCAGCAGCTTAAGAACAACTAATGAAAAACTGTTTTTT.